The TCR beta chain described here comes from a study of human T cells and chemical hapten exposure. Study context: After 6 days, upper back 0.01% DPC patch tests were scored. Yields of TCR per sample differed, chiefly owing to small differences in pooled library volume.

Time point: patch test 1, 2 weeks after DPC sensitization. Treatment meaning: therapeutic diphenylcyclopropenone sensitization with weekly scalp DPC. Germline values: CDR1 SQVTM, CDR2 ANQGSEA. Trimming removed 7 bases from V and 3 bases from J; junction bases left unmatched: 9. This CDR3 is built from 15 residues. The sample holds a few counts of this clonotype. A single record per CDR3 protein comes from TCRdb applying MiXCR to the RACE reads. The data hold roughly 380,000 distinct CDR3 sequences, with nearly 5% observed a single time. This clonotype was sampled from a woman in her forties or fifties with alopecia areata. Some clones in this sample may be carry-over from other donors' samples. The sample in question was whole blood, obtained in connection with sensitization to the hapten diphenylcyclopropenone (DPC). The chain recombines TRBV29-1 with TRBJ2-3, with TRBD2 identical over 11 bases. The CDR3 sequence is CSAWPTSGGTDTQYF. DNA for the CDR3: TGCAGCGCCTGGCCTACTAGCGGGGGAACAGATACGCAGTATTTT.